This TCR beta chain appears in the sequencing data of a study of blood T cell repertoires in COVID-19. At the level of the study: COVID-19 samples collected from the United States, Italy and Spain covered acute and convalescent phases. PBMCs, B-cell-depleted T cells, or T cells provided the cDNA or gDNA that made up the material.

CDR3 length: 15 residues. Trimming took 7 bases from V and 5 from J; bases not matched to a gene: 8. The V gene's germline CDR1 is SNHLY and CDR2 FYNNEI. Study processing details: Researchers report that nucleated cell counts were estimated from reference gene primer amplification. This table comes from immunoSEQ multiplex PCR, and its TCRdb copy is limited to in-frame clones, with some not included. V, J and clone size reflect that table, while D and trimming were determined from the DNA. The table shows some 250,000 clones, with more than 70% occurring only once. There are a few counts of this clone.

This sequence was found in a woman under 30 with acute or convalescent COVID-19. Specimen: peripheral blood. The chain employs TRBV2 and TRBJ1-6; 7 bases line up with TRBD1. CDR3 coding DNA: TGTGCCAGCATATTGGAGGGGGCGGATAATTCACCCCTCCACTTT. Amino acids: CASILEGADNSPLHF.